The 9 T cell receptor beta chains given below trace back to one sample, sequenced in a study of blood T cell repertoires in COVID-19. Clones were read by immunoSEQ multiplex PCR, and TCRdb kept only the in-frame ones, dropping some. Of some 150,000 clones in the sample, roughly 89% were seen once. Sequencing used peripheral blood. These receptors all stem from a woman aged 55-70 years who had recovered from COVID-19.

The chain combines TRBV6-2 or TRBV6-3 with TRBJ2-3; D is perhaps TRBD1 (5 bases). This CDR3 is built from 15 residues. Trimming shortened V by 6 bases and J by 2 bases, and 15 bases separated the two germline ends. The germline gives CDR1 MNHEY, CDR2 SVGEGT. CDR3 residues: CASSQQTAYTDTQYF. CDR3 nucleotide sequence: TGTGCCAGCAGCCAGCAGACAGCTTACACAGATACGCAGTATTTT.

This chain connects TRBV27 to TRBJ1-1; 11 nucleotides line up with TRBD1. The CDR3 totals 14 residues. The germline V gene encodes CDR1 MNHEY and CDR2 SMNVEV (reference sequence). V trimming: 6 bases; J trimming: 4 bases; junction bases outside the gene matches: 4. The CDR3 coding sequence is TGTGCCAGCAGAGCCGGGACAGGGGGCACTGAAGCTTTCTTT. As protein: CASRAGTGGTEAFF.

In this sample, this clone turned up once. The chain links TRBV15 to TRBJ1-4; 9 nucleotides align to TRBD1. The V gene end was trimmed by 4 bases and the J gene end by 8 bases; junction bases not matched to a gene: 5. The CDR3 spans 14 residues. In germline, CDR1 is LNHNV, CDR2 YYDKDF (reference sequence). As DNA, the CDR3 is TGTGCCACCAGCAAGACAGGGGGACGAGAAAAACTGTTTTTT. Translated, it gives CATSKTGGREKLFF.

The genes are TRBV4-2 and TRBJ2-7, with 8 bases aligning to TRBD1. V was pared by 4 bases and J by 0 bases, with 8 bases of the junction left unmatched. Per germline, CDR1 LGHNA and CDR2 YNFKEQ. The CDR3 covers 16 residues. CDR3 DNA: TGTGCCAGCAGCCTAACTCAGGGGGCCCACTCCTACGAGCAGTACTTC. Amino acid sequence: CASSLTQGAHSYEQYF.

The V call is TRBV11-2, the J call TRBJ2-1; 12 bases fit TRBD2. Trimming at V came to 5 bases and at J to 5 bases, leaving 10 bases not matched to a gene. The germline V gene encodes CDR1 SGHAT and CDR2 FQNNGV. The CDR3 totals 17 residues. CDR3 DNA: TGTGCCAGCAGCGTTAGAGGAACTAGCGGGGGGAACAATGAGCAGTTCTTC. This gives the protein CASSVRGTSGGNNEQFF.

The chain has TRBV4-1 and TRBJ1-4, with D uncertain. The CDR3 has 16 residues. Trimming shortened V by 0 bases and J by 8 bases, and 16 bases separated the two germline ends. The germline V gene encodes CDR1 MGHRA and CDR2 YSYEKL. The CDR3 sequence: CASSQDVSAGSEKLFF. DNA of the CDR3: TGCGCCAGCAGCCAAGATGTTTCAGCGGGTTCGGAAAAACTGTTTTTT.

V gene TRBV7-9 combines with J gene TRBJ1-1; no clear D gene. The CDR3 spans 14 residues. The V end was cut by 0 bases, the J end by 2 bases, with 7 bases between. The germline V gene has CDR1 SEHNR and CDR2 FQNEAQ (reference sequence). The CDR3 nucleotides read TGTGCCAGCAGCTTAGCGGAACTAAACACTGAAGCTTTCTTT. Amino acid sequence: CASSLAELNTEAFF.

The J gene is TRBJ1-1, the V gene TRBV4-1, with D possibly being TRBD1 (6 bases). Germline CDR1 MGHRA, CDR2 YSYEKL. Between the trimmed V and J ends, which lost 2 bases and 8 bases, there was a span of 12 bases. CDR3 length: 13 residues. CDR3 nucleotides: TGCGCCAGCAGCCAACGAGGGGGAGCGGAAGCTTTCTTT. As protein: CASSQRGGAEAFF.

The chain recombines TRBV21-1 with TRBJ2-1; no check of the table's D call, TRBD2, against the DNA was made. TRBV21-1 is a pseudogene. The CDR3 is 17 residues long. The chain's CDR3 is CASSNRRAGGSYNEQFF. Here the CDR3 DNA reads TGTGCCAGCAGCAACAGGCGAGCGGGGGGCTCCTACAATGAGCAGTTCTTC.